The rows below give T cell receptor beta chains drawn from one sample of a study of T cells in Graves' hyperthyroidism and ophthalmopathy. TCRdb processed the multiplex PCR reads anew with MiXCR; each CDR3 protein has one entry. The sample yields about 560,000 distinct CDR3 sequences, approximately 14% seen once. Sequencing was done on a sample of blood. The source is a woman aged 25-40 years with Graves' hyperthyroidism. Both conserved end residues are part of each CDR3. The order of the fields is J gene, D gene, clone size, V gene, CDR3 DNA, CDR3 protein. D genes are given only for firm matches. Only part of the rows carry a size: once, few, many, or a class if the clone is expanded.

TRBJ2-2,TRBD2,.,TRBV30,TGTGCCTGGGGGGGGGGCGGGGAGCTGTTTTTT,CAWGGGGELFF
TRBJ2-7,.,few,TRBV20-1,TGCAGTGCGAGACCGGAGCGCTACGAGCAGTACTTC,CSARPERYEQYF
TRBJ2-3,.,.,TRBV7-3,TGTGCCAGCAGCTTACAGGGGCAAAGCACAGATACGCAGTATTTT,CASSLQGQSTDTQYF
TRBJ2-1,.,many,TRBV5-1,TGCGCCAGCAGCTTTTCTAGGGCCAATGAGCAGTTCTTC,CASSFSRANEQFF
TRBJ2-3,.,many,TRBV7-2,TGTGCCAGCAGCCCTCCCGCTTTCGGGAGAAGGACAGATACGCAGTATTTT,CASSPPAFGRRTDTQYF
TRBJ1-6,.,once,TRBV28,TGTGCCAGCACAAGGGACCCCTATAATTCACCCCTCCACTTT,CASTRDPYNSPLHF
TRBJ1-2,.,.,TRBV2,TGTGCCAGCAGTGTTTTGAGGGTTAGTAACTATGGCTACACCTTC,CASSVLRVSNYGYTF
TRBJ2-2,TRBD2,many,TRBV2,TGTGCCAGCATTGTCGGGGGAGGGCCGGGCACCGGGGAGCTGTTTTTT,CASIVGGGPGTGELFF
TRBJ1-1,.,many,TRBV30,TGTGCCTGGAGTGTCGGATCAGGAAAAACTGAAGCTTTCTTT,CAWSVGSGKTEAFF
TRBJ2-2,TRBD2,.,TRBV10-3,TGTGCCGCCTGGACTAGCGGTAGTTACACCGGGGAGCTGTTTTTT,CAAWTSGSYTGELFF
TRBJ1-1,.,many,TRBV7-2,TGTGCCAGCAGCTTAACAGGGCTGGTGGGCACTGAAGCTTTCTTT,CASSLTGLVGTEAFF
TRBJ2-1,.,many,TRBV4-1,TGCGCCAGCAGCCCTATCGCGGTGCGGGTCCTAGACAATGAGCAGTTCTTC,CASSPIAVRVLDNEQFF
TRBJ1-2,TRBD1,.,TRBV27,TGTGCCAGCAGGATTACAGGGGAGAATGGCTACACCTTC,CASRITGENGYTF
TRBJ2-1,.,.,TRBV5-8,TGTGCCAGCAGCTTGGGAGTAGGGACCCACAATGAGCAGTTCTTC,CASSLGVGTHNEQFF
TRBJ2-5,TRBD1,few,TRBV6-1,TGTGCCAGCGGACAGGGGGGAAATCAAGAGACCCAGTACTTC,CASGQGGNQETQYF
TRBJ1-6,.,.,TRBV9,TGTGCCAGCAGCGTATGGGGCTCACCCCTCCACTTT,CASSVWGSPLHF
TRBJ1-1,TRBD1,many,TRBV11-2,TGTGCCAGCAGCCCACGTCCCGGGACAGGAGCCGGCACTGAAGCTTTCTTT,CASSPRPGTGAGTEAFF
TRBJ2-7,.,many,TRBV11-2,TGTGCCAGCAGCTTACGAGGGATTACCTACGAGCAGTACTTC,CASSLRGITYEQYF
TRBJ2-3,.,many,TRBV7-3,TGTGCCAGCAGCCTTTACCTACTGGTTTCAGATACGCAGTATTTT,CASSLYLLVSDTQYF
TRBJ1-5,.,many,TRBV20-1,TGCAGTGCTAGCGGGCAGAGCAATCAGCCCCAGCATTTT,CSASGQSNQPQHF
TRBJ2-1,.,.,TRBV4-1,TGCGCCAGCAGCCAGTTTGGGACTGCCCCTTACAATGAGCAGTTCTTC,CASSQFGTAPYNEQFF
TRBJ2-1,TRBD2,many,TRBV7-2,TGTGCCAGCAGCCGCGGACTAGCGGGAGGTAGTGGTGAGCAGTTCTTC,CASSRGLAGGSGEQFF
TRBJ2-5,.,few,TRBV6-2/TRBV6-3,TGTGCCAGCAGTTACTCGAGAGTCGAAGAGACCCAGTACTTC,CASSYSRVEETQYF
TRBJ1-1,.,many,TRBV12-3/TRBV12-4,TGTGCCAGCAGTTTAGTGCAGGGGATGAACACTGAAGCTTTCTTT,CASSLVQGMNTEAFF
TRBJ1-1,.,.,TRBV25-1,TGTGCCAGCAGTGAATACAGTATGAACACTGAAGCTTTCTTT,CASSEYSMNTEAFF
TRBJ2-5,.,many,TRBV20-1,TGCAGTGCTGGGACAGAGGGAGGGGAGACCCAGTACTTC,CSAGTEGGETQYF
TRBJ2-3,TRBD2,many,TRBV20-1,TGCAGTGCTAGAGTACTAAACGGGAGGGGTGATACGCAGTATTTT,CSARVLNGRGDTQYF
TRBJ2-7,.,many,TRBV12-3/TRBV12-4,TGTGCCAGCAGTCGGGACGGAAACTCCTACGAGCAGTACTTC,CASSRDGNSYEQYF
TRBJ2-2,.,.,TRBV27,TGTGCCAGCAGTTTAGTCGCAGGGGTGGACACCGGGGAGCTGTTTTTT,CASSLVAGVDTGELFF
TRBJ2-1,TRBD2,few,TRBV10-3,TGTGCCATCAGTGATCTAGCGGGAGGGGACAATGAGCAGTTCTTC,CAISDLAGGDNEQFF
TRBJ2-7,TRBD1,.,TRBV7-9,TGTGCCAGCAGCTACCAGTGGACAGGGGTAACCTACGAGCAGTACTTC,CASSYQWTGVTYEQYF
TRBJ1-5,.,many,TRBV3-1,TGTGCCAGCAGCCAAGGTCCAGGGACGGTTCAGCCCCAGCATTTT,CASSQGPGTVQPQHF
TRBJ2-7,.,many,TRBV4-3,TGCGCCAGCAGCCAAGGGTTTGACATGGTCACCTACGAGCAGTACTTC,CASSQGFDMVTYEQYF
TRBJ2-3,.,.,TRBV6-2/TRBV6-3,TGTGCCAGCAGTTACTCTACTAGTCTGATAGCGCACACAGATACGCAGTATTTT,CASSYSTSLIAHTDTQYF
TRBJ2-1,.,many,TRBV11-1,TGTGCCAGCAGCTTGGGTCGCAGGTCAAATGAGCAGTTCTTC,CASSLGRRSNEQFF
TRBJ2-2,TRBD1,many,TRBV19,TGTGCCAGTAGTGGGACAGGCGGGCGAAAGTCCGGGGAGCTGTTTTTT,CASSGTGGRKSGELFF
TRBJ2-2,TRBD1,.,TRBV24-1,TGTGCCACCAGTGGAGTAGGAGAAGTTGTGGGACAGTGGAGGTCCGGGGAGCTGTTTTTT,CATSGVGEVVGQWRSGELFF
TRBJ2-7,.,.,TRBV4-1,TGCGCCAGCAGCCAAGGGCTAGCGAGGTCCTACGAGCAGTACTTC,CASSQGLARSYEQYF
TRBJ2-7,TRBD2,.,TRBV5-1,TGCGCCAGCAGCTTGACTAGCGGGGTAATCAACGAGCAGTACTTC,CASSLTSGVINEQYF
TRBJ1-1,TRBD1,.,TRBV19,TGTGCCAGTAGTATCGGAGGGGGCGTTGAGGCTTTCTTT,CASSIGGGVEAFF
TRBJ2-6,TRBD1,few,TRBV29-1,TGCAGCGTTGAAAGCCACCCGGGACAGGGCGGTGGGGCCAACGTCCTGACTTTC,CSVESHPGQGGGANVLTF
TRBJ2-4,TRBD1,few,TRBV12-3/TRBV12-4,TGTGCCAGCAGTGAGGACAGGGCGACCGAAAACATTCAGTACTTC,CASSEDRATENIQYF
TRBJ2-1,.,.,TRBV6-1,TGTGCCGGCAGTCCCCCCCAGGGGCTGGGGCAGTTCTTC,CAGSPPQGLGQFF
TRBJ2-1,.,many,TRBV3-1,TGTGCCAGCAGCCTGGCGGAGGGCTGGCAGTTCTTC,CASSLAEGWQFF
TRBJ2-7,TRBD2,many,TRBV13,TGTGCCAGCAGCTTACTCCGATTGGGGGGGGAGCAGTACTTC,CASSLLRLGGEQYF
TRBJ2-1,.,.,TRBV9,TGTGCCAGCAGCCCGGCCGGGCCTCTTAGGAATGAGCAGTTCTTC,CASSPAGPLRNEQFF
TRBJ2-7,TRBD2,many,TRBV29-1,TGCAGCGTTGAGGCTAGCGGCGGCTACGAGCAGTACTTC,CSVEASGGYEQYF
TRBJ1-1,.,many,TRBV3-1,TGTGCCAGCAGCCAAGCCACAGACACTGAAGCTTTCTTT,CASSQATDTEAFF
TRBJ1-4,.,few,TRBV20-1,TGCAGTGCGCAAATTCCGACCCATGAAAAACTGTTTTTT,CSAQIPTHEKLFF
TRBJ2-7,TRBD2,few,TRBV9,TGTGCCAGCAGCGTAGGAGCGGGAGGCCACGAGCAGTACTTC,CASSVGAGGHEQYF
TRBJ2-1,TRBD2,many,TRBV20-1,TGCAGTGCCACTCGGGCCCTAGCGGGAGCTCAGGACAATGAGCAGTTCTTC,CSATRALAGAQDNEQFF